This T cell receptor beta chain was recorded in a study of T-cell reconstitution after alpha-beta-depleted transplantation in children. Trimming took off 6 bases at V and 3 bases at J, with 15 bases between the two ends. The CDR3 is made up of 15 amino acids. A library of TCRbeta sequences, prepared with unique molecular identifiers, was generated. Each CDR3 protein is one row after TCRdb ran MiXCR on the PCR reads. Of some 390,000 distinct CDR3 sequences listed, about 20% are singletons. The sample here was PBMCs from the stem cell graft donor, taken from the stem cell graft. This chain joins TRBV12-3 or TRBV12-4 and TRBJ2-1; TRBD1 is a possible D gene (6 bases). This TCR derives from a human donor who donated a stem cell graft to a child with acute myeloid leukemia. CDR3 coding DNA: TGTGCCAGCAGACCCAGACAGGCGATCTACAATGAGCAGTTCTTC. This translates into CASRPRQAIYNEQFF.